A few counts support the clone carrying this T cell receptor beta chain. Its antigen is still unknown. Adults of Caucasian background living in Nashville, Tennessee made up all donors. A CD45RA+ naive subset and a CD45RA-negative memory subset were split from CD4+ cells. The sample is drawn from a study of shared clonotypes between healthy human individuals. Study results and limitations: When compared with the clonotypes that were shared by all four sorted-subset donors, the non-shared clonotypes turned out to have lower generation probabilities. Between a few donors, naive CD4 clonotypes were shared at a level of approximately 5%.

Germline assignment: CDR1 SQVTM and CDR2 ANQGSEA. There are 11 residues in the CDR3. Trimming removed 7 bases at V and 4 bases at J, with 8 bases between. Libraries were prepared by immunoSEQ multiplex PCR; TCRdb keeps only in-frame clonotypes and omits some of them. The sample records about 1.4 million clones, approximately 97% being singletons. This clonotype was obtained from a young man in good health. The V gene is TRBV29-1, the J gene TRBJ1-3; unclear D gene. The sequenced sample consisted of naive CD4+ T cells sorted from blood. The subset was: CD45RA+ positively selected. In DNA, the CDR3 is TGCAGCGGTCATGGCGGAAACACCATATATTTT. Translating gives CSGHGGNTIYF.